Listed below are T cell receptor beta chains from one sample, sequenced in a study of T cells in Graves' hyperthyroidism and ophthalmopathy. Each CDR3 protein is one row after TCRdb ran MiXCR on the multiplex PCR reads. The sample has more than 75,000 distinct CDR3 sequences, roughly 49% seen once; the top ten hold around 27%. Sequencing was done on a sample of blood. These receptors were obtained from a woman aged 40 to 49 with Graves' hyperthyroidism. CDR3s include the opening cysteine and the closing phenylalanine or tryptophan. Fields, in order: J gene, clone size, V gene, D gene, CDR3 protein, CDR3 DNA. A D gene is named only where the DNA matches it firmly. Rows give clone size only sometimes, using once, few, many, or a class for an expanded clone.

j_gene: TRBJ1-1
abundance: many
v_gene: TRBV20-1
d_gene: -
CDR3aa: CSALGSQAEAFF
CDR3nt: TGCAGTGCCCTCGGATCTCAGGCTGAAGCTTTCTTT

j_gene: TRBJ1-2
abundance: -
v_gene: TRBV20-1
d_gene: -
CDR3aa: CSARGTGLNYGYTF
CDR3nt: TGCAGTGCTAGGGGAACAGGGTTAAACTATGGTTACACCTTC

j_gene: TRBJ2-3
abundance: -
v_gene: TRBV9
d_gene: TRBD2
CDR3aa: CASSVGGTSGKGDTQYF
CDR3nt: TGTGCCAGCAGCGTAGGGGGGACTAGCGGGAAGGGGGATACGCAGTATTTT

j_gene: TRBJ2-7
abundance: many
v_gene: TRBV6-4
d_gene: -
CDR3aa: CASSDTGNEQYF
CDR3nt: TGTGCCAGCAGTGACACGGGGAACGAGCAGTACTTC

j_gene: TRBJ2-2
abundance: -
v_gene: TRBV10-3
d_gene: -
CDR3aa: CAVSPVQRLNTGELFF
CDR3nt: TGTGCCGTCAGCCCCGTGCAGAGACTGAACACCGGGGAGCTGTTTTTT

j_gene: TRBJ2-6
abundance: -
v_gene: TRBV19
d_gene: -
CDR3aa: CASSRANVLTF
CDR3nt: TGTGCCAGTAGTAGGGCCAACGTCCTGACTTTC

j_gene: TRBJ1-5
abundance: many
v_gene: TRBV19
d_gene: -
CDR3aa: CASSTGGINQPQHF
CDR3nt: TGTGCCAGTAGTACCGGCGGGATCAATCAGCCCCAGCATTTT

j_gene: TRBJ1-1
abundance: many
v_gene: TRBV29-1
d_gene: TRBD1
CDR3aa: CSVERDRSPEAFF
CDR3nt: TGCAGCGTTGAACGGGACAGGTCTCCTGAAGCTTTCTTT

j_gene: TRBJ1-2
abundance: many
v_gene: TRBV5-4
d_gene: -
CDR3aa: CASSGRYYGYTF
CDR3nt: TGTGCCAGCAGCGGACGATACTATGGCTACACCTTC

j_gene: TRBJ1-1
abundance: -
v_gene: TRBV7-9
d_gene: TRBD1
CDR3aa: CASTSGTGTNTEAFF
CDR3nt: TGTGCCAGCACCTCCGGGACAGGGACGAACACTGAAGCCTTCTTT

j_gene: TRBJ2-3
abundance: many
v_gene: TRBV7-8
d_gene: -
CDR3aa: CASSFDRAPQYF
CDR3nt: TGTGCCAGCAGCTTCGACCGGGCGCCTCAGTATTTT

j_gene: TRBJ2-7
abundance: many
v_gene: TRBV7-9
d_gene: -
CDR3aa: CASSLTRYPYEQYF
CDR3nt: TGTGCCAGCAGCTTAACCAGGTACCCCTACGAGCAGTACTTC

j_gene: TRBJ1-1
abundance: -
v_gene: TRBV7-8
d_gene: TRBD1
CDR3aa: CASSLYWGQGGAEAFF
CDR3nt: TGTGCCAGCAGCTTATATTGGGGACAGGGTGGGGCTGAAGCTTTCTTT

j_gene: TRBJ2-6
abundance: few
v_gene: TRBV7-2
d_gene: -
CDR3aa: CAISRTGANVLTF
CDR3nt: TGTGCCATCAGCCGGACAGGGGCCAACGTCCTGACTTTC

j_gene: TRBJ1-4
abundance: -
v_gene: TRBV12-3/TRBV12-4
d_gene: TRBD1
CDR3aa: CASRRQGVKLFF
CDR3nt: TGTGCCAGCAGAAGACAGGGGGTAAAACTGTTTTTT

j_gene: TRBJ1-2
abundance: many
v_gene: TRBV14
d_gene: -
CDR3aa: CASSPYFWPGGYTF
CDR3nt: TGTGCCAGCAGCCCCTACTTTTGGCCCGGTGGCTACACCTTC

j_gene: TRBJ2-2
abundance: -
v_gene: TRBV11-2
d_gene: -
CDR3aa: CASSLEVRGELFF
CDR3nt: TGTGCCAGCAGCTTAGAAGTTCGTGGGGAGCTGTTTTTT

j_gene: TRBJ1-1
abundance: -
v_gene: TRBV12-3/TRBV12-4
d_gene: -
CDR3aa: CASSLGGDTEAFF
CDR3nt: TGTGCCAGCAGCCTAGGGGGAGACACTGAAGCTTTCTTT

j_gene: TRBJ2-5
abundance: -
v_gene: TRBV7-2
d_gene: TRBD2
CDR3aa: CASSIGTSGTQETQYF
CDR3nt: TGTGCCAGCAGCATAGGGACTAGCGGGACCCAAGAGACCCAGTACTTC

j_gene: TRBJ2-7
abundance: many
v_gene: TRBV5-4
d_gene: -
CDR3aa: CASRAGPSYEQYF
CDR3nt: TGTGCCAGCAGGGCGGGCCCTTCCTACGAGCAGTACTTC

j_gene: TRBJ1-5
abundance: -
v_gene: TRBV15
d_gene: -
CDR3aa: CATSRVPPDSEEGQPQHF
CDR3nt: TGTGCCACCAGCAGAGTTCCTCCGGACTCCGAGGAAGGTCAGCCCCAGCATTTT

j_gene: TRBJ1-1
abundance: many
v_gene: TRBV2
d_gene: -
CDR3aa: CASISQGRTTEAFF
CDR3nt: TGTGCCAGCATTTCCCAGGGGAGGACGACTGAAGCTTTCTTT

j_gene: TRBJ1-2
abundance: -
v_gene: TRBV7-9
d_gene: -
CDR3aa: CASSQVGLNYGYTF
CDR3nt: TGTGCCAGCAGCCAAGTGGGACTTAACTATGGCTACACCTTC

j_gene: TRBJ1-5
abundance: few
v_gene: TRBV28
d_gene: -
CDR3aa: CASSPDVSGNQPQHF
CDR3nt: TGTGCCAGCAGCCCGGACGTGTCGGGCAATCAGCCCCAGCATTTT

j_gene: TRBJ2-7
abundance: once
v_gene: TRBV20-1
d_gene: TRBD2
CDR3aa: CSALAGGKYEQYF
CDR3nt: TGCAGTGCTTTAGCGGGAGGGAAATACGAGCAGTACTTC

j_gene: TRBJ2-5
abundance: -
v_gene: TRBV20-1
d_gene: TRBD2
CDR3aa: CSARALGLAGGQETQYF
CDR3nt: TGCAGTGCTAGAGCCCTCGGACTAGCGGGAGGACAAGAGACCCAGTACTTC

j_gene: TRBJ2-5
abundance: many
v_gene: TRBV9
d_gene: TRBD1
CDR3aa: CASSDFDRGLEETQYF
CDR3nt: TGTGCCAGCAGTGACTTCGACAGGGGTCTCGAGGAGACCCAGTACTTC

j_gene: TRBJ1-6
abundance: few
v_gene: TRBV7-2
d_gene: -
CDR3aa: CASSLGGGLYF
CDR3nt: TGTGCCAGCAGCTTAGGAGGGGGTCTCTACTTT

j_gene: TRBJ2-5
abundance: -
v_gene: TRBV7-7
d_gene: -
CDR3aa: CASSSGPWSGGETQYF
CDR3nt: TGTGCCAGCAGCTCGGGCCCGTGGAGTGGGGGGGAGACCCAGTACTTC

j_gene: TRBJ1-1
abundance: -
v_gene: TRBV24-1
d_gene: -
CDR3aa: CATRVGGTEAFF
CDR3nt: TGTGCCACCCGCGTCGGGGGGACTGAAGCTTTCTTT

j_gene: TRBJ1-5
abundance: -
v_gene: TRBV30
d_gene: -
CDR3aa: CARSVWRNNQPQHF
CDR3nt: TGTGCCCGGAGTGTATGGAGGAACAATCAGCCCCAGCATTTT

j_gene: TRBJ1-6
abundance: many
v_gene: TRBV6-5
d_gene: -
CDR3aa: CASSYRADSPLHF
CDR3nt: TGTGCCAGCAGTTACAGGGCTGATTCACCCCTCCACTTT

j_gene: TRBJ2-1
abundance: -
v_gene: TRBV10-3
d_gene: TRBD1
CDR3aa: CASSGQGAIF
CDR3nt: TGTGCCAGCAGCGGACAGGGGGCAATCTTC

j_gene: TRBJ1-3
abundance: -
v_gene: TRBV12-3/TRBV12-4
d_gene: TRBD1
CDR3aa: CASSLSSAGGGGNTIYF
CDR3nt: TGTGCCAGCAGTTTGAGTTCGGCAGGGGGAGGTGGAAACACCATATATTTT

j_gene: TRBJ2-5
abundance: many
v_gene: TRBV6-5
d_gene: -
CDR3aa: CASSPVTSRSQETQYF
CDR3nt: TGTGCCAGCAGTCCAGTTACCAGTCGCAGTCAAGAGACCCAGTACTTC

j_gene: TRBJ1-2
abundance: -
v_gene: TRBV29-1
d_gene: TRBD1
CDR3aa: CSQGQSLYGYIF
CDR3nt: TGCAGCCAGGGACAGAGCCTCTATGGCTACATCTTC

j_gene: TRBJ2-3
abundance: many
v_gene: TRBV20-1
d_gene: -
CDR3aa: CSAPAREVEDTQYF
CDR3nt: TGCAGTGCCCCCGCCAGAGAAGTAGAGGATACGCAGTATTTT

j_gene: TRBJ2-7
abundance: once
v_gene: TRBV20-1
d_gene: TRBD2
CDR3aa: CSARGELGTSGRRYEQYF
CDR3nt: TGCAGTGCTAGGGGCGAACTCGGGACTAGCGGGAGGCGGTACGAGCAGTACTTC

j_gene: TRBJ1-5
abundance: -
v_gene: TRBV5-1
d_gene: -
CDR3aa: CASSLRGMNQPQHF
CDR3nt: TGTGCCAGCAGCTTGAGGGGGATGAATCAGCCCCAGCATTTT

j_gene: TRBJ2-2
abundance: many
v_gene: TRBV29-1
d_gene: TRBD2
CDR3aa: CSVLAPGELFF
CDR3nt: TGCAGCGTACTAGCGCCCGGGGAGCTGTTTTTT

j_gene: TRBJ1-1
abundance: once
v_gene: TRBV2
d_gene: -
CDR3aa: CASSEALNTEAFF
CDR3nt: TGTGCCAGCAGTGAGGCCCTGAACACTGAAGCTTTCTTT

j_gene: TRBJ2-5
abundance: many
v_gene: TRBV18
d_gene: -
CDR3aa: CASSPRMAGETQYF
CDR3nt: TGTGCCAGCTCACCACGTATGGCGGGAGAGACCCAGTACTTC

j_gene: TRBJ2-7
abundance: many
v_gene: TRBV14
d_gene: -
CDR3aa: CASSQGGGWAYEQYF
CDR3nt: TGTGCCAGCAGCCAAGGAGGGGGTTGGGCCTACGAGCAGTACTTC

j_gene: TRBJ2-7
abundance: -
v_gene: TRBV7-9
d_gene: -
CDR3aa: CASSLERAEQYF
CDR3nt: TGTGCCAGCAGCTTAGAGAGGGCCGAGCAGTACTTC

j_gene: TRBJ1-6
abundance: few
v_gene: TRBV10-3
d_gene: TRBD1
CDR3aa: CAISEPGQGDSPLHF
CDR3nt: TGTGCCATCAGTGAACCGGGACAGGGCGATTCACCCCTCCACTTT

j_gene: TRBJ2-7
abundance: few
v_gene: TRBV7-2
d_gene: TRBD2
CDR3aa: CASSRTSGSGEQYF
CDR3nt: TGTGCCAGCAGCCGGACTAGCGGGAGTGGCGAGCAGTACTTC

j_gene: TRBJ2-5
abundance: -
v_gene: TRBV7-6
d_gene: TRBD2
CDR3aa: CASSPGTSGRVETQYF
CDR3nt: TGTGCCAGCAGCCCTGGGACTAGCGGGAGGGTGGAGACCCAGTACTTC

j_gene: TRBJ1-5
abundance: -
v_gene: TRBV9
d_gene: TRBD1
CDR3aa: CASSQGASNQLQHF
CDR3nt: TGTGCCAGCAGCCAGGGGGCGAGCAATCAGCTCCAGCATTTT

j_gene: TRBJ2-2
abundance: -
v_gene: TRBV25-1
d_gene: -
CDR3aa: CASSAPGWFTGELFF
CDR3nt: TGTGCCAGCAGTGCGCCGGGATGGTTCACCGGGGAGCTGTTTTTT

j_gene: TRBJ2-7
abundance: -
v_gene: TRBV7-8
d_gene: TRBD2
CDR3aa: CASSLRLAGATYEQYF
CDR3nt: TGTGCCAGCAGCCTCCGACTAGCGGGAGCCACCTACGAGCAGTACTTC

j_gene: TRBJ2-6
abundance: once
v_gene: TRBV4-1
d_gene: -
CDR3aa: CASSQDRGTVSGANVLTF
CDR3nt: TGCGCCAGCAGCCAAGATCGGGGGACGGTATCTGGGGCCAACGTCCTGACTTTC

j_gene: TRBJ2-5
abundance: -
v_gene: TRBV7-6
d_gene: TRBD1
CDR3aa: CASSSLDRGLETQYF
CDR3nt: TGTGCCAGCAGCTCCCTCGACAGGGGGCTAGAGACCCAGTACTTC

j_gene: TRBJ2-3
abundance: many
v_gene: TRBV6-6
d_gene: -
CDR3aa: CASSPFYGDTQYF
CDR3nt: TGTGCCAGCAGTCCCTTTTACGGAGATACGCAGTATTTT

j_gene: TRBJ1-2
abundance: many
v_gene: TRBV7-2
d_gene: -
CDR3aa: CASSFPLPRQWGYTF
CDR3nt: TGTGCCAGCAGCTTTCCGCTTCCTAGACAGTGGGGCTACACCTTC

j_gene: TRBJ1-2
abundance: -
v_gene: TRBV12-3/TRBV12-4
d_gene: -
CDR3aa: CASSLGPGTGYVYTF
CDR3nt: TGTGCCAGCAGCTTAGGCCCTGGCACAGGGTATGTCTACACCTTC